A single TCR beta chain is shown here with its context. The V end was cut by 5 bases, the J end by 10 bases, with 9 bases between. This CDR3 has 12 amino acids. Per the germline V gene, CDR1 is MNHEY and CDR2 is SMNVEV (reference sequence). This specimen belongs to a study of blood T cell repertoires in COVID-19. Looking at the study overall: Sites across the United States, Italy and Spain contributed samples from acute and convalescent COVID-19. Sources were T cells, B-cell-depleted T cells, or PBMCs; the material itself was cDNA or gDNA.

Source study methods: Quantification of nucleated cells was approximated via reference gene primer amplification. Sequenced by immunoSEQ multiplex PCR; TCRdb stores in-frame clones only, minus some. V and J calls plus clone size are reproduced from that table; the DNA served to infer D and trimming. The sample lists approximately 200,000 clones; about four fifths were seen once. Participants, 18 to 89 years old, spanned 25 or so US areas. The sample taken for sequencing was PBMCs or T cells enriched from blood (not recorded which). This clonotype originated in a woman in her 40s with acute COVID-19. This chain links TRBV27 with TRBJ1-6; D gene uncertain. The CDR3 region is CASSLPGSPLHF. As DNA, the CDR3 is TGTGCCAGCAGTCTCCCAGGATCACCCCTCCACTTT.